This T cell receptor (beta chain) emerged from a study of Graves' ophthalmopathy and Graves' hyperthyroidism. This CDR3 region has 18 residues. Trimming took 0 bases from V and 6 from J; bases not matched to a gene: 4. Per germline, CDR1 LNHNV and CDR2 YYDKDF (reference sequence). Amplified material comprised TCR beta CDR3 regions derived from RNA transcripts. Second-round multiplex PCR came after a first-round RT-PCR that employed HTBI primers. TCRdb used MiXCR to reprocess the multiplex PCR reads, holding one entry per CDR3 protein. The table has some 750,000 distinct CDR3 sequences, 40% seen once. As concerns this clonotype: The CDR3 does not end in the conserved phenylalanine or tryptophan, so this is likely a read error.

The specimen sequenced was peripheral blood. This receptor was taken from an adult man with Graves' ophthalmopathy. This chain uses TRBV15 with TRBJ2-2, with 16 bases aligning to TRBD2. The CDR3, as DNA: TGTGCCACCAGCAGAGATCTGGGACTAGCGGGGGGGCCCGGGGAGCTGTTTTCT. This translates into CATSRDLGLAGGPGELFS.